A selection of T cell receptor beta chains follows, all from one sample in a study of blood T cell repertoires in COVID-19. TCRdb keeps only in-frame clones here, not all; method: immunoSEQ multiplex PCR. The profile covers about 250,000 clones, with approximately 91% appearing a single time and approximately 0.85% taken by the ten largest. Sequencing was carried out using peripheral blood. The receptors were sampled from a woman aged 40 to 50 who had recovered from COVID-19. Both conserved end residues are part of each CDR3. D genes are given only for firm matches. Size values are once, few and many counts, or a class for expanded clones, and some rows have none.

cdr3_aa: CASRGGSLNTGELFF
cdr3_nt: TGTGCCAGTCGGGGGGGCTCTCTGAACACCGGGGAGCTGTTTTTT
d_call: TRBD2
j_call: TRBJ2-2
v_call: TRBV2
clone_size: -

cdr3_aa: CASSLPGLAFGVDEQFF
cdr3_nt: TGTGCCAGCAGCCTCCCGGGACTAGCGTTTGGAGTCGATGAGCAGTTCTTC
d_call: TRBD2
j_call: TRBJ2-1
v_call: TRBV7-9
clone_size: -

cdr3_aa: CASSLYGTEQYF
cdr3_nt: TGTGCCAGCAGTTTATATGGCACCGAGCAGTACTTC
d_call: -
j_call: TRBJ2-7
v_call: TRBV27
clone_size: -

cdr3_aa: CASNYRWENNSPLHF
cdr3_nt: TGTGCCAGCAACTACCGCTGGGAGAATAATTCACCCCTCCACTTT
d_call: -
j_call: TRBJ1-6
v_call: TRBV5-5
clone_size: -

cdr3_aa: CASSLGSGIMGNEQFF
cdr3_nt: TGTGCCAGCAGCTTGGGGAGCGGGATAATGGGCAATGAGCAGTTCTTC
d_call: TRBD2
j_call: TRBJ2-1
v_call: TRBV5-4
clone_size: -

cdr3_aa: CALAGTGGEKLFF
cdr3_nt: TGTGCCTTAGCCGGGACAGGGGGTGAAAAACTGTTTTTT
d_call: TRBD1
j_call: TRBJ1-4
v_call: TRBV30
clone_size: -

cdr3_aa: CASSPYRTGNTEAFF
cdr3_nt: TGTGCCAGCAGCCCTTATAGGACAGGGAACACTGAAGCTTTCTTT
d_call: TRBD1
j_call: TRBJ1-1
v_call: TRBV7-3
clone_size: once

cdr3_aa: CAWRGGGETQYF
cdr3_nt: TGTGCCTGGAGGGGGGGAGGCGAGACCCAGTACTTC
d_call: -
j_call: TRBJ2-5
v_call: TRBV30
clone_size: -

cdr3_aa: CACGGGVSGYTF
cdr3_nt: TGTGCCTGTGGGGGGGGAGTCTCTGGCTACACCTTC
d_call: -
j_call: TRBJ1-2
v_call: TRBV30
clone_size: once

cdr3_aa: CAIDRGGETQYF
cdr3_nt: TGTGCCATAGACAGGGGCGGGGAGACCCAGTACTTC
d_call: TRBD1
j_call: TRBJ2-5
v_call: TRBV2
clone_size: -

cdr3_aa: CASSLEGGVSYEQYF
cdr3_nt: TGCGCCAGCAGCTTGGAAGGGGGGGTTTCCTACGAGCAGTACTTC
d_call: -
j_call: TRBJ2-7
v_call: TRBV5-1
clone_size: -

cdr3_aa: CASSTASGGTYNEQFF
cdr3_nt: TGTGCCAGCAGCACCGCTAGCGGGGGGACCTACAATGAGCAGTTCTTC
d_call: TRBD2
j_call: TRBJ2-1
v_call: TRBV7-2
clone_size: -

cdr3_aa: CASSLGSSGSLYEQYF
cdr3_nt: TGTGCCAGCAGCTTAGGCTCTAGCGGGAGCCTCTACGAGCAGTACTTC
d_call: TRBD2
j_call: TRBJ2-7
v_call: TRBV7-2
clone_size: -

cdr3_aa: CASSPRASYGYTF
cdr3_nt: TGTGCCAGCAGCCCCAGGGCATCCTATGGCTACACCTTC
d_call: -
j_call: TRBJ1-2
v_call: TRBV11-3
clone_size: -

cdr3_aa: CASRGLKETQYF
cdr3_nt: TGTGCCAGCAGAGGACTCAAAGAGACCCAGTACTTC
d_call: -
j_call: TRBJ2-5
v_call: TRBV28
clone_size: once

cdr3_aa: CASAPGAPENTGELFF
cdr3_nt: TGTGCCAGCGCACCTGGAGCGCCAGAAAACACCGGGGAGCTGTTTTTT
d_call: -
j_call: TRBJ2-2
v_call: TRBV2
clone_size: -

cdr3_aa: CASSFSGTSRNEQFF
cdr3_nt: TGTGCCAGCAGCTTCTCCGGGACTAGCCGCAATGAGCAGTTCTTC
d_call: TRBD2
j_call: TRBJ2-1
v_call: TRBV7-2
clone_size: once

cdr3_aa: CASSFDRGSDTQYF
cdr3_nt: TGTGCCAGCAGTTTTGACAGGGGTTCAGATACGCAGTATTTT
d_call: TRBD1
j_call: TRBJ2-3
v_call: TRBV28
clone_size: -

cdr3_aa: CASSEGGGGRATEAFF
cdr3_nt: TGTGCCAGCAGTGAAGGTGGGGGGGGGCGGGCCACTGAAGCTTTCTTT
d_call: -
j_call: TRBJ1-1
v_call: TRBV6-1
clone_size: once

cdr3_aa: CASSPLGRALNTEAFF
cdr3_nt: TGCGCCAGCAGCCCCCTAGGGAGGGCATTGAACACTGAAGCTTTCTTT
d_call: -
j_call: TRBJ1-1
v_call: TRBV4-1
clone_size: -

cdr3_aa: CASTTRDRGLNEQFF
cdr3_nt: TGTGCCAGCACGACGAGGGACAGGGGGCTTAATGAGCAGTTCTTC
d_call: TRBD1
j_call: TRBJ2-1
v_call: TRBV27
clone_size: -

cdr3_aa: CASSFFRGYRHF
cdr3_nt: TGTGCCAGCAGTTTTTTCCGGGGATATAGGCATTTT
d_call: -
j_call: TRBJ1-5
v_call: TRBV12-3/TRBV12-4
clone_size: -

cdr3_aa: CASSPYYGQGSYGYTF
cdr3_nt: TGTGCCAGCAGTCCATATTACGGGCAGGGCTCCTATGGCTACACCTTC
d_call: -
j_call: TRBJ1-2
v_call: TRBV27
clone_size: -

cdr3_aa: CASRTGGYGYTF
cdr3_nt: TGTGCCAGCAGGACAGGGGGCTATGGCTACACCTTC
d_call: TRBD1
j_call: TRBJ1-2
v_call: TRBV27
clone_size: -

cdr3_aa: CASSPASADRGLETQYF
cdr3_nt: TGTGCCAGCAGCCCAGCCTCCGCGGACAGGGGGTTAGAGACCCAGTACTTC
d_call: TRBD1
j_call: TRBJ2-5
v_call: TRBV5-4
clone_size: -

cdr3_aa: CSVEGLAGGMTEAFF
cdr3_nt: TGCAGCGTTGAAGGCTTGGCAGGGGGGATGACTGAAGCTTTCTTT
d_call: TRBD1
j_call: TRBJ1-1
v_call: TRBV29-1
clone_size: -

cdr3_aa: CASSLQGRAYEQYF
cdr3_nt: TGTGCCAGCAGTTTGCAGGGAAGAGCCTACGAGCAGTACTTC
d_call: -
j_call: TRBJ2-7
v_call: TRBV27
clone_size: -

cdr3_aa: CASSFDPERETYNEQFF
cdr3_nt: TGTGCCAGCAGCTTCGACCCGGAGCGGGAAACTTACAATGAGCAGTTCTTC
d_call: TRBD2
j_call: TRBJ2-1
v_call: TRBV7-2
clone_size: -

cdr3_aa: CASSFDRGGSPLHF
cdr3_nt: TGCGCCAGCAGCTTCGACAGGGGAGGATCACCCCTCCACTTT
d_call: TRBD1
j_call: TRBJ1-6
v_call: TRBV5-1
clone_size: few

cdr3_aa: CASSLADRGGDTQYF
cdr3_nt: TGCGCCAGCAGCTTGGCCGACAGGGGTGGGGATACGCAGTATTTT
d_call: TRBD1
j_call: TRBJ2-3
v_call: TRBV5-1
clone_size: -

cdr3_aa: CASSSYLAGDNEQFF
cdr3_nt: TGCGCCAGCAGCTCCTATCTAGCGGGAGACAATGAGCAGTTCTTC
d_call: TRBD2
j_call: TRBJ2-1
v_call: TRBV5-1
clone_size: -